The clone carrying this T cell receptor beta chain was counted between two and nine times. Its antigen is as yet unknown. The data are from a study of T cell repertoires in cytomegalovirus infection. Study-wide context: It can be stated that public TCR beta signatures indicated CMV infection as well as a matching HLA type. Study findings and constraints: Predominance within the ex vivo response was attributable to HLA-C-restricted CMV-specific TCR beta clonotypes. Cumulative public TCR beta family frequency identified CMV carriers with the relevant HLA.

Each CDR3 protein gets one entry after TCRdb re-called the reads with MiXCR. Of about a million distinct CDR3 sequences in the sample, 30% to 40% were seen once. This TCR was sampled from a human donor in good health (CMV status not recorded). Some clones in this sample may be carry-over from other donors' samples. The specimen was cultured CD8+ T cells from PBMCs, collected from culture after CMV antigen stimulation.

CDR3 nucleotides: TGTGCCAGCAGTTTTCTTTTACAGGGGGCAAATGGCTACACCTTC. Translating gives CASSFLLQGANGYTF. The chain carries TRBV12-3 or TRBV12-4 and TRBJ1-2; the match to TRBD1 covers 9 bases. With 3 bases clipped from V and 6 bases from J, the junction kept 8 bases outside the gene matches. The CDR3 contains 15 residues.